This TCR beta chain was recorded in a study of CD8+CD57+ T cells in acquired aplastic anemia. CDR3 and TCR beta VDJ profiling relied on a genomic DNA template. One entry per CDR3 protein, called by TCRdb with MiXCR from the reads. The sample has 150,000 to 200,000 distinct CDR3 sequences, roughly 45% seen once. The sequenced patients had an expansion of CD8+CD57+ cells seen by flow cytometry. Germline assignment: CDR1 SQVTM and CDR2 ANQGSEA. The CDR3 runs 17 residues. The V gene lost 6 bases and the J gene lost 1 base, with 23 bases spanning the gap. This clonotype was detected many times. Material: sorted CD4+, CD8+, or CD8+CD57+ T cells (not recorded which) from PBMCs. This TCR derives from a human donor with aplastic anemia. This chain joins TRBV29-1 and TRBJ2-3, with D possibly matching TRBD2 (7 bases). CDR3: CSVGGGGASIRTDTQYF. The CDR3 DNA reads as TGCAGCGTAGGGGGGGGGGGGGCAAGCATCCGCACAGATACGCAGTATTTT.